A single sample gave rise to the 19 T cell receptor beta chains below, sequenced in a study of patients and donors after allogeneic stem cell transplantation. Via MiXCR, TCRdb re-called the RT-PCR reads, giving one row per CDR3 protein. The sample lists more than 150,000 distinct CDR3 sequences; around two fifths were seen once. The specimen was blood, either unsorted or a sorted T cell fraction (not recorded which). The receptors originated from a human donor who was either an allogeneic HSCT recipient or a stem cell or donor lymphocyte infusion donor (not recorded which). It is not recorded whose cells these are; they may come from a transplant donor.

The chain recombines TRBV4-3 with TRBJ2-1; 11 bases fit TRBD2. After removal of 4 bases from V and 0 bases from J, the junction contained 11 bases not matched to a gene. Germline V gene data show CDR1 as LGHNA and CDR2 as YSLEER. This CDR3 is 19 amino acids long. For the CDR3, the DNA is TGCGCCAGCAGCCTAACTAGCGGGAGTTCCCCAAGCTCCTACAATGAGCAGTTCTTC. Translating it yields CASSLTSGSSPSSYNEQFF.

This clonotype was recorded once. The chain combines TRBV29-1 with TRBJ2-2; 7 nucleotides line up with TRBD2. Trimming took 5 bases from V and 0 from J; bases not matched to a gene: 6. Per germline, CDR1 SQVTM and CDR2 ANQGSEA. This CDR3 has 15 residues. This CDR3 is CSVLLAGSNTGELFF. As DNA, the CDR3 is TGCAGCGTTCTCTTAGCGGGCTCGAACACCGGGGAGCTGTTTTTT.

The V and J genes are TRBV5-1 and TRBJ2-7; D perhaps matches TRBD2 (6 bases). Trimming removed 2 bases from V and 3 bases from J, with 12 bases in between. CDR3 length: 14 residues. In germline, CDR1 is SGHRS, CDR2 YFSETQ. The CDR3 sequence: CASSLVGGNYEQYF. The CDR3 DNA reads TGCGCCAGCAGCTTAGTGGGAGGCAACTACGAGCAGTACTTC.

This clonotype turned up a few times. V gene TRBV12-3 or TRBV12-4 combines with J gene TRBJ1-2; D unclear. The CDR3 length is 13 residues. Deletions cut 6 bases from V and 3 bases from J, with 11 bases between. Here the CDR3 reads CASSPRVDYGYTF. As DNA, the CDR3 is TGTGCCAGCAGCCCTCGGGTGGACTATGGCTACACCTTC.

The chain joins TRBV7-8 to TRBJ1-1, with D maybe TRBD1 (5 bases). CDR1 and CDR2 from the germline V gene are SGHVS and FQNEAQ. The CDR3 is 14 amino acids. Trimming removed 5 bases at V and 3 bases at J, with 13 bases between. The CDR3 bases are TGTGCCAGCAGCCGGTGGGGGACGGACACTGAAGCTTTCTTT. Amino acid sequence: CASSRWGTDTEAFF.

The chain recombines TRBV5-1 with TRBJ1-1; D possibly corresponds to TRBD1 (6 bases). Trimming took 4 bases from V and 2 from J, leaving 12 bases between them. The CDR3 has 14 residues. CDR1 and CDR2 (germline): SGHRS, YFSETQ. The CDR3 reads CASSTTGDNTEAFF. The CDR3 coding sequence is TGCGCCAGCAGCACGACAGGAGACAACACTGAAGCTTTCTTT.

The CDR3 nucleotides are TGCAGTGCTAGAGACGAGGGACATGGCTACACCTTC. Encoded protein: CSARDEGHGYTF. The chain couples TRBV20-1 to TRBJ1-2, with D perhaps matching TRBD1 (5 bases). This CDR3 contains 12 residues. Germline loops: CDR1 DFQATT, CDR2 SNEGSKA (reference sequence). With 0 bases removed from V and 6 bases from J, the gap between germline ends came to 8 bases.

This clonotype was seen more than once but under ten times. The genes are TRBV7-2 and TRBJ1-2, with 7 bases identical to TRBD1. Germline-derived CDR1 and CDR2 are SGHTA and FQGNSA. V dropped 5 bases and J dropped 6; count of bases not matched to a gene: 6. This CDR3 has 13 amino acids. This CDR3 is CASSLGGVDGYTF. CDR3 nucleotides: TGTGCCAGCAGCCTAGGGGGCGTCGATGGCTACACCTTC.

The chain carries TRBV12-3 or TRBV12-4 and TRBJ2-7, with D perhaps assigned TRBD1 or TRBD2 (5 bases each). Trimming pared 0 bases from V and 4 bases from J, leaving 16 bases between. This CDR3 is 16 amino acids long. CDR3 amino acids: CASSLAGPKVTYEQYF. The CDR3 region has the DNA TGTGCCAGCAGTTTAGCGGGACCAAAAGTAACGTACGAGCAGTACTTC.

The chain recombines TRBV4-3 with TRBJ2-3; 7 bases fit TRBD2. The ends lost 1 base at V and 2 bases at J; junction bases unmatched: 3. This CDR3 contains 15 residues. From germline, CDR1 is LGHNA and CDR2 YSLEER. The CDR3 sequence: CASSQALAITDTQYF. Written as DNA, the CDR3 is TGCGCCAGCAGCCAAGCACTAGCGATCACAGATACGCAGTATTTT.

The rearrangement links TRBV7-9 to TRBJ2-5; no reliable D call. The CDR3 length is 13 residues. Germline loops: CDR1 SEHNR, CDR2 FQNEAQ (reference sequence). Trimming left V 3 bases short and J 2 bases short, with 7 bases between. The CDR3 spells CASSLSGQETQYF. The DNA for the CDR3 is TGTGCCAGCAGCTTGTCCGGTCAAGAGACCCAGTACTTC.

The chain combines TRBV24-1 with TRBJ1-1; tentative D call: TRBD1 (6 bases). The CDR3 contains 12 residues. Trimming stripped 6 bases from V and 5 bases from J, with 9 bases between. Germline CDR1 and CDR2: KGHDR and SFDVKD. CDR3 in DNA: TGTGCCACCAGTCCGCAGGGGACTGAAGCTTTCTTT. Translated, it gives CATSPQGTEAFF.

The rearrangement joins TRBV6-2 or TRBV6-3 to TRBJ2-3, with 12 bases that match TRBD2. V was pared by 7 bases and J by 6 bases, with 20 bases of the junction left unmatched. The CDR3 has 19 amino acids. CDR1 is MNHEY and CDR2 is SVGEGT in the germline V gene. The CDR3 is CASTRGEGLAGRPVDTQYF. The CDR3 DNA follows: TGTGCCAGCACACGCGGGGAAGGACTAGCGGGAAGACCGGTTGATACGCAGTATTTT.

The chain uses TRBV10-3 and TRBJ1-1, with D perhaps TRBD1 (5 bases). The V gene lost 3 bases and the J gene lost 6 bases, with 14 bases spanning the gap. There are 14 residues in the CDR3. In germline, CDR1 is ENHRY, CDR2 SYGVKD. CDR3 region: CAISDPDVGPEAFF. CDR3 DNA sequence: TGTGCCATCAGTGATCCGGACGTGGGGCCTGAAGCTTTCTTT.

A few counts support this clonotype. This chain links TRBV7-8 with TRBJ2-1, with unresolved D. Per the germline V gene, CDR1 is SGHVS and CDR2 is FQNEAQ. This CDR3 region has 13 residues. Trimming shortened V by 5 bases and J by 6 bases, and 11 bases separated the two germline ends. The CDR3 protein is CASSPPPSNEQFF. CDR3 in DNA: TGTGCCAGCAGCCCGCCGCCCTCCAATGAGCAGTTCTTC.

The CDR3 nucleotides read TGTGCCAGCAGTTACATCTCTGGGGCCAACGTCCTGACTTTC. This sequence encodes CASSYISGANVLTF. The rearrangement uses TRBV6-2 or TRBV6-3 and TRBJ2-6; D is unresolved. Looked up from germline, CDR1 is MNHEY and CDR2 is SVGEGT. The CDR3 totals 14 residues. V was pared by 2 bases and J by 0 bases, with 2 bases between.

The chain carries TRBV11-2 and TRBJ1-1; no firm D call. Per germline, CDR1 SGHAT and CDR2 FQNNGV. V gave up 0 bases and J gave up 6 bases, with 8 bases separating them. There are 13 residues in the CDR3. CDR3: CASSLDQSAEAFF. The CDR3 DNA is TGTGCCAGCAGCTTAGATCAGTCCGCTGAAGCTTTCTTT.

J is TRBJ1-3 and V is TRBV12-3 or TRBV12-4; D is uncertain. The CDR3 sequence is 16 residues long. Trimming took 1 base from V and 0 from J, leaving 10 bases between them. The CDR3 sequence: CASSLGQVRSGNTIYF. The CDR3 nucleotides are TGTGCCAGCAGTTTAGGTCAGGTCCGCTCTGGAAACACCATATATTTT.

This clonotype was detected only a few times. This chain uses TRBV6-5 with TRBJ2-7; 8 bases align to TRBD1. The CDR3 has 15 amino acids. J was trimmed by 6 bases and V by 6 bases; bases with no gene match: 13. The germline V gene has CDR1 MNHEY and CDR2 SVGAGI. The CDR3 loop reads CASSLPPGQAPEQYF. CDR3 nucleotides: TGTGCCAGCAGCTTACCTCCGGGACAGGCACCCGAGCAGTACTTC.